Below, 23 T cell receptor beta chains from the same sample are listed, as sequenced in a study of blood T cell repertoires in COVID-19. Assay used: immunoSEQ multiplex PCR; TCRdb lists only in-frame clones, some missing. The data contain a few hundred thousand clones, about 86% of them singletons. The sample comprised peripheral blood. The receptors derive from a man in his 60s with acute or convalescent COVID-19.

The rearrangement joins TRBV4-2 to TRBJ2-3; TRBD2 matches at 8 bases. The V segment lost 1 base and the J segment 1 base; nucleotides outside the gene matches: 10. The germline gives CDR1 LGHNA, CDR2 YNFKEQ. The CDR3 is 18 amino acids. The CDR3 protein is CASSQVVGAGGRTDTQYF. CDR3 DNA: TGTGCCAGCAGCCAAGTGGTAGGGGCGGGAGGCCGCACAGATACGCAGTATTTT.

V gene TRBV5-8 combines with J gene TRBJ2-3, with unresolved D. The germline gives CDR1 SGHTS, CDR2 YDEGEE. This CDR3 spans 16 amino acids. Trimming removed 6 bases from V and 8 bases from J, with 25 bases in between. The CDR3 DNA sequence: TGTGCCAGCACCCTTGGTGGTGACATCTTGCCTTTTACGCAGTATTTT. Protein sequence: CASTLGGDILPFTQYF.

As concerns this clone: An end of the junction does not agree with germline; a read error may underlie this. The J gene is TRBJ1-4, the V gene TRBV28; a possible D gene is TRBD1 (5 bases). Germline CDR1 reads MDHEN; CDR2 reads SYDVKM. The CDR3 sequence is 13 residues long. CDR3 bases: TGTGCCAGCTTGGGGGGGGGTAATGGAAAACTGTTTTTT. Protein product: CASLGGGNGKLFF.

The genes are TRBV29-1 and TRBJ2-7; 7 positions match TRBD1. The V and J ends lost 7 bases and 0 bases, in that order; junction bases with no gene match: 6. Germline V gives CDR1 SQVTM, CDR2 ANQGSEA. The CDR3 sequence is 13 residues long. CDR3 coding DNA: TGCAGCGCTAGCCAGGGGGACTCCTACGAGCAGTACTTC. This gives the protein CSASQGDSYEQYF.

The chain links TRBV6-5 to TRBJ2-7; TRBD2 matches at 8 bases. Trimming at V came to 4 bases and at J to 2 bases, leaving 7 bases not matched to a gene. Looked up from germline, CDR1 is MNHEY and CDR2 is SVGAGI. The CDR3 runs to 15 residues. Written as DNA, the CDR3 is TGTGCCAGCAGTTTGACTAGCGCGACCCCCTACGAGCAGTACTTC. Translating it yields CASSLTSATPYEQYF.

This chain links TRBV5-6 with TRBJ2-5; TRBD1 matches 8 bases. J gave up 5 bases and V 4 bases, and 13 bases lay outside the gene matches. Germline lookup yields CDR1 SGHDT and CDR2 YYEEEE. The CDR3 contains 16 residues. CDR3 bases: TGTGCCAGCAGCGGGCCTTGGACAGGGAGTGGGGAGACCCAGTACTTC. Protein product: CASSGPWTGSGETQYF.

The rearrangement links TRBV18 to TRBJ2-5; possibly TRBD2 for D (6 bases). V was pared by 4 bases and J by 2 bases, with 14 bases between. Germline V gene lookup returns CDR1 KGHSH and CDR2 LQKENI. CDR3 length: 15 residues. The CDR3 spells CASSRELAHQETQYF. Written as DNA, the CDR3 is TGTGCCAGCTCACGGGAACTAGCTCATCAAGAGACCCAGTACTTC.

The V and J genes are TRBV28 and TRBJ2-7; TRBD2 matches 7 bases. The V and J ends lost 5 bases and 5 bases, in that order; junction bases with no gene match: 9. The CDR3 has 14 residues. Germline V gives CDR1 MDHEN, CDR2 SYDVKM. CDR3: CASSNTGGRHEQYF. The CDR3 bases are TGTGCCAGCAGTAACACGGGAGGCCGCCACGAGCAGTACTTC.

The chain recombines TRBV25-1 with TRBJ1-5; weak D call: TRBD1 (6 bases). V shed 4 bases and J shed 7 bases, with 11 bases lying between them. Per germline, CDR1 MGHDK and CDR2 SYGVNS. The CDR3 loop spans 13 amino acids. This CDR3 reads CASSGPGEQPQHF. DNA of the CDR3: TGTGCCAGCAGTGGTCCAGGGGAACAGCCCCAGCATTTT. Using reference TRBV25-1 and TRBJ1-5 for the parts outside the CDR3, the full variable domain is EADIYQTPRYLVIGTGKKITLECSQTMGHDKMYWYQQDPGMELHLIHYSYGVNSTEKGDLSSESTVSRIRTEHFPLTLESARPSHTSQYLCASSGPGEQPQHFGDGTRLSIL.

The genes are TRBV28 and TRBJ2-2, with 7 positions matching TRBD1. This CDR3 contains 14 residues. In germline, CDR1 is MDHEN, CDR2 SYDVKM. V trimming: 8 bases; J trimming: 3 bases; junction bases outside the gene matches: 6. CDR3 bases: TGTGCCAGCCCATCCGACAGGGACACCGGGGAGCTGTTTTTT. Its protein product is CASPSDRDTGELFF.

The rearrangement uses TRBV30 and TRBJ2-7, with 7 bases aligning to TRBD1. The CDR3 extends over 15 amino acids. The germline CDR1 and CDR2 sequences are GTSNPN and SVGIG (reference sequence). The junction had 13 bases not matched to a gene; V was cut back by 3 bases and J by 5 bases. The CDR3 DNA follows: TGTGCCTGGAGCGAAGAGGCAGGGGGTCTTGACGAGCAGTACTTC. Encoded protein: CAWSEEAGGLDEQYF.

The chain combines TRBV9 with TRBJ1-2, with D unresolved. Germline CDR1 SGDLS, CDR2 YYNGEE. The CDR3 is made up of 13 amino acids. Deletions cut 0 bases from V and 6 bases from J, with 9 bases between. The CDR3 DNA is TGTGCCAGCAGCGTAGGTGGAGGGAATGGCTACACCTTC. This sequence encodes CASSVGGGNGYTF.

The chain links TRBV5-5 to TRBJ1-2; 11 positions match TRBD1. From germline, CDR1 is SGHKS and CDR2 YYEKEE (reference sequence). This CDR3 region has 15 residues. J was trimmed by 7 bases and V by 1 base; bases with no gene match: 6. For the CDR3, the DNA is TGTGCCAGCAGCTTGTTGGACAGGGGGCCCGGTGGCTACACCTTC. Translated, it gives CASSLLDRGPGGYTF.

The chain has TRBV5-6 and TRBJ1-3, with D uncertain. The germline gives CDR1 SGHDT, CDR2 YYEEEE. V lost 1 base, J lost 0 bases, and 8 bases lay in between. This CDR3 is 15 amino acids long. CDR3 sequence (DNA): TGTGCCAGCAGCTTGCGTCTCCTCTCTGGAAACACCATATATTTT. Translated, it gives CASSLRLLSGNTIYF.

This clone was seen a handful of times. The V and J genes are TRBV12-3 or TRBV12-4 and TRBJ1-1, with D unresolved. The CDR3 is made up of 12 amino acids. Trimming removed 5 bases from V and 8 bases from J, with 12 bases in between. The CDR3 loop reads CASSDPPGEAFF. CDR3 DNA: TGTGCCAGCAGTGACCCCCCAGGCGAAGCTTTCTTT.

The gene calls are TRBV9 and TRBJ2-3; D perhaps matches TRBD2 (6 bases). V shed 0 bases and J shed 8 bases, with 22 bases lying between them. CDR1 SGDLS and CDR2 YYNGEE come from the germline V gene. This CDR3 has 17 residues. As DNA, the CDR3 is TGTGCCAGCAGCGTAGCTATCGGGGAAAGGAGGGACGGTACGCAGTATTTT. Translated, it gives CASSVAIGERRDGTQYF.

This clone was recorded only once. This chain's CDR3 is CASSLGGTSSTGEQFF. CDR3 nucleotides: TGTGCCAGCAGCTTAGGAGGGACTAGCTCAACTGGCGAGCAGTTCTTC. The rearrangement joins TRBV7-2 to TRBJ2-1; 9 bases agree with TRBD2. This CDR3 is built from 16 residues. Germline V gene data show CDR1 as SGHTA and CDR2 as FQGNSA. The V and J ends lost 1 base and 10 bases, in that order; junction bases with no gene match: 11. Combining the CDR3 with reference TRBV7-2 and TRBJ2-1 gives the whole variable domain GAGVSQSPSNKVTEKGKDVELRCDPISGHTALYWYRQSLGQGLEFLIYFQGNSAPDKSGLPSDRFSAERTGGSVSTLTIQRTQQEDSAVYLCASSLGGTSSTGEQFFGPGTRLTVL.

The chain recombines TRBV27 with TRBJ2-7; 9 bases match TRBD1. With 4 bases clipped from V and 4 bases from J, the junction kept 5 bases outside the gene matches. The germline V gene has CDR1 MNHEY and CDR2 SMNVEV (reference sequence). This CDR3 contains 14 residues. The CDR3 spells CASSSGTGIYEQYF. The DNA for the CDR3 is TGTGCCAGCAGTTCAGGGACAGGGATATACGAGCAGTACTTC.

This chain uses TRBV2 with TRBJ1-2; 10 nucleotides line up with TRBD1. CDR1 SNHLY and CDR2 FYNNEI come from the germline V gene. V gave up 6 bases and J gave up 10 bases; unmatched junction bases: 20. CDR3 length: 17 amino acids. The chain's CDR3 is CASRERGTGDYRRNYTF. The CDR3 DNA sequence: TGTGCCAGCAGAGAAAGGGGGACAGGGGACTATAGGAGGAACTACACCTTC. Drawing the rest from reference TRBV2 and TRBJ1-2, the complete variable domain is EPEVTQTPSHQVTQMGQEVILRCVPISNHLYFYWYRQILGQKVEFLVSFYNNEISEKSEIFDDQFSVERPDGSNFTLKIRSTKLEDSAMYFCASRERGTGDYRRNYTFGSGTRLTVV.

J is TRBJ2-2 and V is TRBV27, with a possible D match to TRBD1 (6 bases). The CDR3 totals 16 residues. The germline gives CDR1 MNHEY, CDR2 SMNVEV (reference sequence). The germline V and J ends were trimmed by 8 bases and 7 bases, with 23 bases remaining between them. The CDR3 DNA sequence: TGTGCCAGCCGCATGGGACGGACAGAACGTAGCGGGGAGCTGTTTTTT. Translated, it gives CASRMGRTERSGELFF.

The chain has TRBV4-2 and TRBJ1-1; D unresolved. The CDR3 length is 14 residues. The germline V gene has CDR1 LGHNA and CDR2 YNFKEQ. Trimming shortened V by 1 base and J by 0 bases, and 6 bases separated the two germline ends. The CDR3 nucleotides read TGTGCCAGCAGCCAAGGGCAGGTGAACACTGAAGCTTTCTTT. It specifies CASSQGQVNTEAFF.

The gene calls are TRBV29-1 and TRBJ2-2; 7 nucleotides line up with TRBD1. The V segment lost 2 bases and the J segment 7 bases; nucleotides outside the gene matches: 7. CDR1 and CDR2 from the germline V gene are SQVTM and ANQGSEA. The CDR3 has 14 residues. Here the CDR3 reads CSVERPGGIGELFF. The CDR3 DNA follows: TGCAGCGTTGAAAGGCCAGGGGGAATCGGGGAGCTGTTTTTT.

The V call is TRBV6-2 or TRBV6-3, the J call TRBJ2-4; possible D gene TRBD1, 5 bases. V lost 2 bases and J lost 0, with 5 bases in between. The V gene's germline CDR1 is MNHEY and CDR2 SVGEGT. This CDR3 spans 14 amino acids. CDR3 in DNA: TGTGCCAGCAGTTACGACAGAGCCAAAAACATTCAGTACTTC. It translates to CASSYDRAKNIQYF.